This T cell receptor beta chain comes out of a study of T cells in Graves' hyperthyroidism and ophthalmopathy. Study-wide results and caveats: Before onset, by a median of around six months, the model predicted ophthalmopathy.

This clonotype has ten or more counts. The antigen is unknown. The authors took PBMCs from 10 ml fresh peripheral blood. It was RNA transcripts that yielded the amplified TCR beta CDR3 regions. In the first-round RT-PCR of the TCR CDR3, the HTBI primer set was used. TCRdb re-called the multiplex PCR reads with MiXCR, one entry per CDR3 protein. The sample gives approximately 620,000 distinct CDR3 sequences, roughly 15% of which show up once; roughly 3% is in the top ten. The material sequenced was blood. The origin of this receptor is a woman aged 40 to 50 with Graves' ophthalmopathy.

CDR3 bases: TGTGCCAGCAGCGAGGACCACCTAAGCAATCAGCCCCAGCATTTT. Translating gives CASSEDHLSNQPQHF. This chain uses TRBV2 with TRBJ1-5; no reliable D call. CDR1 SNHLY and CDR2 FYNNEI come from the germline V gene. V gave up 6 bases and J gave up 1 base, with 13 bases separating them. This CDR3 contains 15 residues.